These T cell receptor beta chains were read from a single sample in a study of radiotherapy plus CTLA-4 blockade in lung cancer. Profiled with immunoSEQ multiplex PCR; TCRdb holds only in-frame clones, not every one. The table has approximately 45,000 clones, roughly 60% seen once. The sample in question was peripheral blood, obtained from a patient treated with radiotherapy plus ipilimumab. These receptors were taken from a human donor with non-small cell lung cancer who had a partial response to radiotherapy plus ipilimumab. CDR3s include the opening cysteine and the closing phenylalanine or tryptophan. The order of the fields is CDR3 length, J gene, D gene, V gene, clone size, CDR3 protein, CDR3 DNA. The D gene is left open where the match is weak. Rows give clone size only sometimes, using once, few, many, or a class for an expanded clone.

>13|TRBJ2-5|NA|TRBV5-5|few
CASSFTPGETQYF
TGTGCCAGCAGCTTTACTCCCGGGGAGACCCAGTACTTC
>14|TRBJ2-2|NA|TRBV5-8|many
CASSLLQNTGELFF
TGTGCCAGCAGCTTATTACAGAACACCGGGGAGCTGTTTTTT
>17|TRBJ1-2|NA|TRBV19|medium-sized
CASSIDHRLVSHYGYTF
TGTGCCAGTAGTATAGATCATCGACTGGTCTCTCACTATGGCTACACCTTC
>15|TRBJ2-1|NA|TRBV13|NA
CASSLGGRSYNEQFF
TGTGCCAGCAGCTTAGGAGGGAGAAGCTACAATGAGCAGTTCTTC
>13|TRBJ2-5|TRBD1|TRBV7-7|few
CASSSGTAETQYF
TGTGCTAGCAGCTCCGGGACAGCCGAGACCCAGTACTTC
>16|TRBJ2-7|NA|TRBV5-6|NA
CASSLMGMRGSYEQYF
TGTGCCAGCAGCTTGATGGGGATGCGGGGCTCCTACGAGCAGTACTTC
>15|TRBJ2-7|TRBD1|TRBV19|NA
CASSLEPGQSYEQYF
TGTGCCAGTAGCCTCGAACCGGGACAGTCCTACGAGCAGTACTTC
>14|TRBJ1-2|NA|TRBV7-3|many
CASSPGGVGAGYTF
TGTGCCAGCAGTCCTGGAGGCGTGGGGGCTGGCTACACCTTC
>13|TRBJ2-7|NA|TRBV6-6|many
CASSYDKGGEQYF
TGTGCCAGCAGTTACGATAAGGGAGGCGAGCAGTACTTC
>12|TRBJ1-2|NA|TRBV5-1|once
CASSSGNYGYTF
TGCGCCAGCAGTAGCGGGAACTATGGCTACACCTTC
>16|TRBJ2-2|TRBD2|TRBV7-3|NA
CASSLLAGGNTGELFF
TGTGCCAGCAGCTTGTTAGCGGGGGGGAACACCGGGGAGCTGTTTTTT
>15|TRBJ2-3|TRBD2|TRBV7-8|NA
CASSLGLVGGDTQYF
TGTGCCAGCAGTTTGGGACTAGTGGGGGGGGATACGCAGTATTTT
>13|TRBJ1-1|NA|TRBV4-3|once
CASSHEVNTEAFF
TGCGCCAGCAGCCACGAGGTCAACACTGAAGCTTTCTTT
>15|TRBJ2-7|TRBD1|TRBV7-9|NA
CASSPRDSLVYEQYF
TGTGCCAGCAGCCCCAGGGACAGCCTAGTTTACGAGCAGTACTTC
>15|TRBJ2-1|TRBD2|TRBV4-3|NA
CASSQERLATWEQFF
TGCGCCAGCAGCCAAGAAAGACTAGCAACATGGGAGCAGTTCTTC
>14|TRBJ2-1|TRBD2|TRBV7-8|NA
CASSLAGEGNEQFF
TGTGCCAGCAGCTTAGCAGGGGAGGGGAATGAGCAGTTCTTC
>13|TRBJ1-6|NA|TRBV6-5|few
CASTRTGNSPLHF
TGTGCCAGCACCAGGACTGGAAATTCACCCCTCCACTTT
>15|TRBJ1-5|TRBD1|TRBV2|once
CASSPGQNSNQPQHF
TGTGCCAGCAGCCCGGGACAGAATAGCAATCAGCCCCAGCATTTT
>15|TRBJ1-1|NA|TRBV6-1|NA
CASSEGGRSGTEAFF
TGTGCCAGCAGTGAGGGGGGTCGGAGTGGGACTGAAGCTTTCTTT
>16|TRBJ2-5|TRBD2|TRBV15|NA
CATSRDRGGGGGAQYF
TGTGCCACCAGCAGAGACCGGGGCGGGGGGGGTGGGGCCCAGTACTTC
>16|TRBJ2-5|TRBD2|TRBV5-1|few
CASSLGLAGDLETQYF
TGCGCCAGCAGCCTGGGACTAGCGGGAGACTTGGAGACCCAGTACTTC
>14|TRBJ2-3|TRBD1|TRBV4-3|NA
CASSPWTGSDTQYF
TGCGCCAGCAGCCCTTGGACAGGGTCAGATACGCAGTATTTT
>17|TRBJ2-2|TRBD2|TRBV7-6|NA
CASSLATRGRFSGELFF
TGTGCCAGCAGCTTAGCGACGCGCGGGAGGTTCTCCGGGGAGCTGTTTTTT
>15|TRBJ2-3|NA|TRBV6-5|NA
CASSRSGSTTDTQYF
TGTGCCAGCAGCCGGTCCGGGTCCACCACAGATACGCAGTATTTT
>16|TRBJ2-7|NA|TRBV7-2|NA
CASSSGGPGRSYEQYF
TGTGCCAGCAGCTCGGGGGGCCCGGGACGGTCCTACGAGCAGTACTTC
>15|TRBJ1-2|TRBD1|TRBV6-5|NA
CASSYSDRASNGYTF
TGTGCCAGCAGTTACTCCGACAGGGCCTCCAATGGCTACACCTTC
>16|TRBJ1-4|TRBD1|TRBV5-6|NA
CASSRPPGQGIEKLFF
TGTGCCAGCAGCCGGCCACCGGGACAGGGGATTGAAAAACTGTTTTTT
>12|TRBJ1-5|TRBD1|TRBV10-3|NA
CAISTGDQPQHF
TGTGCCATCTCTACAGGGGATCAGCCCCAGCATTTT
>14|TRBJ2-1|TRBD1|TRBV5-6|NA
CASSLGDRLYEQFF
TGTGCCAGCAGCTTGGGGGACAGGCTGTATGAGCAGTTCTTC
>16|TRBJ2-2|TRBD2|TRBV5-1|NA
CASSSTSGRMDGELFF
TGCGCCAGCAGCTCGACTAGCGGGAGAATGGACGGGGAGCTGTTTTTT
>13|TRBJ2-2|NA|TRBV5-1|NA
CASSLATQGELFF
TGCGCCAGCAGCTTGGCCACACAGGGTGAGCTGTTTTTT
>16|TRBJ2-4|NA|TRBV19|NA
CASSQGRGDYKNIQYF
TGTGCCAGTAGCCAGGGAAGAGGCGATTATAAAAACATTCAGTACTTC
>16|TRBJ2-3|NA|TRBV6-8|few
CASSFRWGHEGDTQYF
TGTGCCAGCAGTTTTCGGTGGGGGCACGAAGGGGATACGCAGTATTTT
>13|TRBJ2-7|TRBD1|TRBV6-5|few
CASGTWQGDEQYF
TGTGCCAGCGGTACGTGGCAGGGGGACGAGCAGTACTTC
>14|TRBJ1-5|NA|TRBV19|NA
CASTPSRGDQPQHF
TGTGCCAGTACCCCAAGCCGAGGAGATCAGCCCCAGCATTTT
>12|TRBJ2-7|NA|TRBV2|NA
CASKAPGTSQYF
TGTGCCAGCAAGGCCCCCGGGACATCTCAGTACTTC
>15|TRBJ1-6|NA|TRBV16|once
CASSLTSRPESPLHF
TGTGCCAGCAGCCTGACCTCGAGGCCGGAATCACCCCTCCACTTT
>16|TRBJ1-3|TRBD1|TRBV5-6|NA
CASSYIDRGTGNTIYF
TGTGCCAGCAGCTACATTGACAGGGGGACTGGAAACACCATATATTTT
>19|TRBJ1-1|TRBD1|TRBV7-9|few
CASSLAQGQGTGMNTEAFF
TGTGCCAGCAGCTTAGCTCAGGGACAGGGAACTGGCATGAACACTGAAGCTTTCTTT
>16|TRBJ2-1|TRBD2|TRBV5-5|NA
CASSLIGGALRDEQFF
TGTGCCAGCAGCTTAATCGGGGGGGCCCTTAGGGATGAGCAGTTCTTC